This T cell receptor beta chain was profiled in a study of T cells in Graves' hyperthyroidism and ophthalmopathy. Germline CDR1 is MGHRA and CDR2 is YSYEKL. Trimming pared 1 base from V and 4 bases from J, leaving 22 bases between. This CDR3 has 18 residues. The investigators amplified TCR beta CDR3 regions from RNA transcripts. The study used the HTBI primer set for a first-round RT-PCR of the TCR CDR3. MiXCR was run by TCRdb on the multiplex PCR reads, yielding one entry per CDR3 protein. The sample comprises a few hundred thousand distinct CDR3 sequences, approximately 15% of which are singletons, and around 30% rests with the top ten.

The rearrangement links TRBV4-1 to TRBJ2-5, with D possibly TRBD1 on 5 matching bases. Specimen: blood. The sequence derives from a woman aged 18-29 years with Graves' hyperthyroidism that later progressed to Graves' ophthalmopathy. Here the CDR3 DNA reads TGCGCCAGCAGCCAAGTCTTGTCGTGGCGGAGTAGGGGAGAGACCCAGTACTTC. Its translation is CASSQVLSWRSRGETQYF.